The present TCR beta chain was sequenced within a study of cytomegalovirus exposure and HLA in healthy donors. Broader study findings: Later, an analysis showed that TCR beta chains associated with HLA were more clonally expanded than others that were equally common. A previous analysis found most TCR beta V segments productive roughly 87% or roughly 30% of the time.

PCR was performed using 60 Vbeta and 13 Jbeta primers. Method: immunoSEQ multiplex PCR; TCRdb's copy keeps in-frame clones and lacks some. The data contain 120,000 or so clones, 60% to 80% of them seen just once; the ten biggest clones take up around 5.2%. In this sample, this clone is medium-sized. Its antigen remains unknown. V was shortened by 7 bases and J by 3 bases, with 15 bases between the two germline ends. This CDR3 is built from 14 residues. Germline assignment: CDR1 SNHLY and CDR2 FYNNEI. This receptor was identified in a man aged 50 to 59 in good health and CMV-seropositive. V gene TRBV2 combines with J gene TRBJ1-1; possible D gene TRBD1, 6 bases. Sequencing was performed on PBMCs. The CDR3 DNA reads as TGTGCCAGCATAAGAGCAGGGGAAGACACTGAAGCTTTCTTT. Its translation is CASIRAGEDTEAFF.